One sample yielded the 30 T cell receptor beta chains listed below, sequenced in a study of T cell responses to AZD1222 COVID-19 vaccine. Sequenced by immunoSEQ multiplex PCR; TCRdb stores in-frame clones only, minus some. Of around 140,000 clones in the sample, about 90% were seen once. Specimen: peripheral blood, collected 28 days after the second AZD1222 dose. The source is an adult who received the AZD1222 COVID-19 vaccine.

Here the CDR3 DNA reads TGTGCCAGCAGTCCACTCTCTCCGGCCCCCAGCTTCCCAGCCTACGAGCAGTACTTC. Encoded protein: CASSPLSPAPSFPAYEQYF. V is TRBV6-6 and J is TRBJ2-7, with unresolved D. The V end lost 5 bases, the J end lost 2 bases, and 28 bases lay between the germline ends. CDR1 MNHNY and CDR2 SVGAGI come from the germline V gene (reference sequence). This CDR3 contains 19 residues.

The chain has TRBV7-6 and TRBJ1-1, with unresolved D. Germline V lookup: CDR1 SGHVS, CDR2 FNYEAQ. Trimming removed 0 bases from V and 4 bases from J, with 6 bases in between. The CDR3 length is 13 residues. The CDR3 spells CASSLAVGTEAFF. CDR3 nucleotide sequence: TGTGCCAGCAGCTTAGCGGTGGGCACTGAAGCTTTCTTT.

This CDR3 is CASSSRGTEAFF. The CDR3 nucleotides are TGTGCCAGCTCATCCAGGGGCACTGAAGCTTTCTTT. The chain is built from TRBV18 and TRBJ1-1; tentative D call: TRBD1 (6 bases). The CDR3 loop spans 12 amino acids. The V gene's germline CDR1 is KGHSH and CDR2 LQKENI. V was clipped by 5 bases and J by 4 bases, with 8 bases between them.

The V and J genes are TRBV11-2 and TRBJ2-5; TRBD2 aligns across 11 bases. Trimming removed 5 bases from V and 5 bases from J; junction bases left unmatched: 4. Germline V gene lookup returns CDR1 SGHAT and CDR2 FQNNGV. This CDR3 comprises 14 residues. This CDR3 reads CASSPRTSGETQYF. The CDR3 DNA reads as TGTGCCAGCAGCCCCCGGACTAGCGGGGAGACCCAGTACTTC.

The rearrangement joins TRBV5-8 to TRBJ1-5; no reliable D call. Trimming stripped 0 bases from V and 0 bases from J, with 4 bases between. The CDR3 has 14 residues. Germline CDR1 and CDR2: SGHTS and YDEGEE. CDR3 in amino acids: CASSLEDSNQPQHF. Written as DNA, the CDR3 is TGTGCCAGCAGCTTGGAAGATAGCAATCAGCCCCAGCATTTT.

The chain combines TRBV4-2 with TRBJ1-5; 11 positions match TRBD1. There are 17 residues in the CDR3. V lost 0 bases to trimming and J lost 3 bases; unmatched junction nucleotides: 4. CDR1 and CDR2 (germline): LGHNA, YNFKEQ. The CDR3 loop reads CASSQEWTGGSNQPQHF. The CDR3 DNA sequence: TGTGCCAGCAGCCAAGAGTGGACAGGGGGCTCCAATCAGCCCCAGCATTTT.

J is TRBJ1-1 and V is TRBV3-1 (or the pseudogene TRBV3-2); 7 positions match TRBD1. Germline V gene data show CDR1 as LGHDT and CDR2 as YNNKEL (reference sequence). The trim removed 5 bases at V and 4 bases at J, leaving 4 bases unmatched. CDR3 size: 13 residues. The DNA of the CDR3 is TGTGCCAGCAGCAAAACAGGGGCCACTGAAGCTTTCTTT. The encoded protein is CASSKTGATEAFF.

V and J are TRBV4-1 and TRBJ1-1; weak D call: TRBD1 (6 bases). V lost 1 base to trimming and J lost 0 bases, with 30 bases between them. From germline, CDR1 is MGHRA and CDR2 YSYEKL. The CDR3 has 22 amino acids. The CDR3 DNA is TGCGCCAGCAGCCAAGCCCTTAGTCAGGGGATCAGTAGGATTTGGATGAACACTGAAGCTTTCTTT. It translates to CASSQALSQGISRIWMNTEAFF.

The V and J genes are TRBV5-1 and TRBJ1-1; 7 nucleotides line up with TRBD1. The germline gives CDR1 SGHRS, CDR2 YFSETQ. This CDR3 contains 13 residues. Losses at the gene ends were 4 bases for V and 7 bases for J; bases not matched to a gene: 7. The chain's CDR3 is CASSQTGSIEAFF. The CDR3 nucleotides are TGCGCCAGCAGCCAGACAGGGAGTATTGAAGCTTTCTTT.

The rearrangement uses TRBV27 and TRBJ1-2, with TRBD1 matching over 7 bases. Germline V gives CDR1 MNHEY, CDR2 SMNVEV (reference sequence). The V and J ends lost 1 base and 6 bases, in that order; junction bases with no gene match: 5. The CDR3 consists of 14 residues. The CDR3 loop is CASSLYAGGDGYTF. Here the CDR3 DNA reads TGTGCCAGCAGTTTATATGCAGGGGGGGATGGCTACACCTTC.

The chain carries TRBV29-1 and TRBJ1-3; no definite D call. Trimming stripped 6 bases from V and 2 bases from J, with 14 bases between. CDR1 is SQVTM, CDR2 ANQGSEA, per germline. This CDR3 is 14 amino acids long. As DNA, the CDR3 is TGCAGCGTAGGTGTGGGGATGACTGGAAACACCATATATTTT. Translating it yields CSVGVGMTGNTIYF.

This clone was detected only once. V and J are TRBV12-3 or TRBV12-4 and TRBJ1-5; D unclear. This CDR3 comprises 12 residues. Trimming took off 6 bases at V and 6 bases at J, with 9 bases between the two ends. CDR3 region: CASRPGSQPQHF. CDR3 DNA: TGTGCCAGCAGACCCGGGAGTCAGCCCCAGCATTTT.

This clone appeared once. J is TRBJ1-1 and V is TRBV11-2; D is unresolved. CDR1 is SGHAT, CDR2 FQNNGV, per germline. V dropped 5 bases and J dropped 1 base, with 8 bases sitting between them. The CDR3 loop spans 13 amino acids. CDR3 DNA: TGTGCCAGCAGCCCCCGGAAGAACACTGAAGCTTTCTTT. Protein product: CASSPRKNTEAFF.

The genes are TRBV5-6 and TRBJ1-6; tentatively, D is TRBD1 (5 bases). The V and J ends lost 0 bases and 5 bases respectively, with 9 bases between them. Germline lookup yields CDR1 SGHDT and CDR2 YYEEEE. This CDR3 region has 15 residues. CDR3 region: CASSLGGADNSPLHF. Written as DNA, the CDR3 is TGTGCCAGCAGCTTGGGAGGGGCGGATAATTCACCCCTCCACTTT.

The V call is TRBV5-5, the J call TRBJ1-1, with a possible D match to TRBD1 (6 bases). V lost 1 base to trimming and J lost 10 bases, with 14 bases between them. The CDR3 spans 13 residues. The germline V gene has CDR1 SGHKS and CDR2 YYEKEE (reference sequence). For the CDR3, the DNA is TGTGCCAGCAGCTTGAGTGAAAGGACAGCAGCTTTCTTT. It translates to CASSLSERTAAFF.

This chain links TRBV5-5 with TRBJ1-2; TRBD1 is a possible D gene (5 bases). The CDR3 has 15 amino acids. In germline, CDR1 is SGHKS, CDR2 YYEKEE (reference sequence). V shed 0 bases and J shed 3 bases, with 12 bases lying between them. The CDR3 reads CASSLELGDYYGYTF. The CDR3 DNA reads as TGTGCCAGCAGCTTGGAGTTAGGGGACTACTATGGCTACACCTTC. The whole variable domain, filled in from reference TRBV5-5 and TRBJ1-2, reads DAGVTQSPTHLIKTRGQQVTLRCSPISGHKSVSWYQQVLGQGPQFIFQYYEKEERGRGNFPDRFSARQFPNYSSELNVNALLLGDSALYLCASSLELGDYYGYTFGSGTRLTVV.

The gene calls are TRBV19 and TRBJ1-2; D not certain. CDR1 is LNHDA and CDR2 is SQIVND in the germline V gene (reference sequence). This CDR3 is built from 14 residues. Trimming shortened V by 5 bases and J by 4 bases, and 14 bases separated the two germline ends. The CDR3 spells CASSPGPGLYGYTF. The CDR3 bases are TGTGCCAGTAGTCCTGGGCCCGGACTCTATGGCTACACCTTC.

The table lists this clone with a count of one. The chain has TRBV7-6 and TRBJ1-4, with TRBD1 identical over 8 bases. From germline, CDR1 is SGHVS and CDR2 FNYEAQ. The V and J ends lost 0 bases and 4 bases, in that order; junction bases with no gene match: 4. CDR3 size: 16 residues. The CDR3 loop reads CASSLAGTGYNEKLFF. The DNA of the CDR3 is TGTGCCAGCAGCTTAGCGGGGACAGGTTATAATGAAAAACTGTTTTTT.

This chain's CDR3 is CAWGFQGSEQYV. CDR3 DNA: TGTGCCTGGGGATTTCAGGGAAGCGAGCAGTACGTC. The chain carries TRBV30 and TRBJ2-7; the D gene is possibly TRBD1 (5 bases). The V gene's germline CDR1 is GTSNPN and CDR2 SVGIG (reference sequence). CDR3 size: 12 residues. Trimming left V 5 bases short and J 6 bases short, with 14 bases between.

V and J are TRBV28 and TRBJ1-2; D might be TRBD1 (6 bases). Germline V lookup: CDR1 MDHEN, CDR2 SYDVKM. This CDR3 is 14 amino acids long. V was shortened by 5 bases and J by 8 bases, with 18 bases between the two germline ends. DNA of the CDR3: TGTGCCAGCAGTGCCCTTTCAGGGGCCGGCGGCTACACCTTC. This sequence encodes CASSALSGAGGYTF.

The chain combines TRBV6-2 or TRBV6-3 with TRBJ1-2; D gene unclear. The CDR3 is made up of 13 amino acids. Germline V lookup: CDR1 MNHEY, CDR2 SVGEGT. The V and J ends lost 5 bases and 7 bases respectively, with 14 bases between them. This CDR3 is CASSGPVGRGYTF. As DNA, the CDR3 is TGTGCCAGCAGTGGCCCAGTGGGTCGTGGCTACACCTTC.

This rearrangement joins TRBV6-2 or TRBV6-3 to TRBJ1-2; 8 bases map to TRBD1. V shed 2 bases and J 4 bases; nucleotides not matched to a gene: 6. The CDR3 contains 15 residues. Germline CDR1 is MNHEY and CDR2 is SVGEGT. CDR3 sequence: CASSYGRDRSYGYTF. The CDR3, as DNA: TGTGCCAGCAGTTACGGCCGGGACAGGAGCTATGGCTACACCTTC.

The V and J genes are TRBV6-5 and TRBJ1-5; TRBD1 is a possible D gene (6 bases). CDR1 and CDR2 from the germline V gene are MNHEY and SVGAGI. The CDR3 is made up of 14 amino acids. The V and J ends lost 6 bases and 7 bases respectively, with 16 bases between them. DNA for the CDR3: TGTGCCAGCAGGTTCACAGGGAGAGGACAGCCCCAGCATTTT. Its protein is CASRFTGRGQPQHF.

The chain uses TRBV4-3 and TRBJ2-2; D possibly corresponds to TRBD2 (7 bases). Looked up from germline, CDR1 is LGHNA and CDR2 is YSLEER. The CDR3 covers 15 residues. V was shortened by 1 base and J by 5 bases, with 11 bases between the two germline ends. The CDR3: CASSQAGRGTGELFF. CDR3 nucleotide sequence: TGCGCCAGCAGCCAAGCGGGGAGGGGGACCGGGGAGCTGTTTTTT.

This clone was seen a few times. V gene TRBV10-3 combines with J gene TRBJ1-5; D remains ambiguous. The CDR3 spans 13 residues. V lost 10 bases and J 2 bases, leaving 12 bases between the germline ends. CDR1 is ENHRY and CDR2 is SYGVKD in the germline V gene. The CDR3 protein is CATGGPGNQPQHF. CDR3 in DNA: TGTGCCACCGGTGGCCCAGGCAATCAGCCCCAGCATTTT.

V gene TRBV5-1 combines with J gene TRBJ1-1; no definite D call. This CDR3 region has 11 residues. V lost 4 bases to trimming and J lost 5 bases, with 6 bases between them. Germline V gene data show CDR1 as SGHRS and CDR2 as YFSETQ. Written as DNA, the CDR3 is TGCGCCAGCAGCGCAGGAACTGAAGCTTTCTTT. Its translation is CASSAGTEAFF.

V usage is TRBV9 and J usage is TRBJ1-1, with a weak D call TRBD1 (5 bases). The CDR3 length is 15 residues. Trimming left V 0 bases short and J 1 base short, with 10 bases between. CDR1 SGDLS and CDR2 YYNGEE come from the germline V gene. CDR3 bases: TGTGCCAGCAGCGTAGCAGGGAATCCGAACACTGAAGCTTTCTTT. Its protein product is CASSVAGNPNTEAFF.

This sequence joins TRBV30 and TRBJ1-1; D is possibly TRBD1 (5 bases). Looked up from germline, CDR1 is GTSNPN and CDR2 is SVGIG (reference sequence). Trimming stripped 0 bases from V and 4 bases from J, with 9 bases between. The length of the CDR3 is 13 residues. The DNA of the CDR3 is TGTGCCTGGAGTGTACAGGTCCGCACTGAAGCTTTCTTT. Translation: CAWSVQVRTEAFF.

The V gene is TRBV5-1, the J gene TRBJ1-1, with D uncertain. The CDR3 is 13 residues long. Trimming removed 3 bases from V and 11 bases from J, with 17 bases in between. Germline CDR1 is SGHRS and CDR2 is YFSETQ. CDR3 DNA sequence: TGCGCCAGCAGCTCCCTGACTGGCACGATCGCTTTCTTT. Encoded protein: CASSSLTGTIAFF.

This clone turned up a few times. This chain uses TRBV7-7 with TRBJ2-7; 9 positions agree with TRBD1. CDR1 and CDR2 from the germline V gene are SSHAT and FNYEAQ (reference sequence). The CDR3 runs 15 residues. CDR3 coding DNA: TGTGCTAGCAGCATTTCCGGGACAGGGATTTACGAGCAGTACGTC. Translated, it gives CASSISGTGIYEQYV.